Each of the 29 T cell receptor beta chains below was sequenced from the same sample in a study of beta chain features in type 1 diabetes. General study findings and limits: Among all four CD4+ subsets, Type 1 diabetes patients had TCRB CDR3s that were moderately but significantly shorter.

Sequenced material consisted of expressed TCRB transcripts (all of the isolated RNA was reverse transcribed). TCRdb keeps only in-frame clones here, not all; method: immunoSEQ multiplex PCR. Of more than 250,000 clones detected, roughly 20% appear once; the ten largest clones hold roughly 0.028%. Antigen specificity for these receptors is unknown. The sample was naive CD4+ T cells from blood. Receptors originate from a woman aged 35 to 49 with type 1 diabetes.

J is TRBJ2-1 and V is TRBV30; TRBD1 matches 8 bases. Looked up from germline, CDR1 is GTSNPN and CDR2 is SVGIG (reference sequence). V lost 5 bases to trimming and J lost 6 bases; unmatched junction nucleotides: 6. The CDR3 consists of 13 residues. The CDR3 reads CAWADDRGNEQFF. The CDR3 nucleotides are TGTGCCTGGGCCGACGACAGGGGCAATGAGCAGTTCTTC.

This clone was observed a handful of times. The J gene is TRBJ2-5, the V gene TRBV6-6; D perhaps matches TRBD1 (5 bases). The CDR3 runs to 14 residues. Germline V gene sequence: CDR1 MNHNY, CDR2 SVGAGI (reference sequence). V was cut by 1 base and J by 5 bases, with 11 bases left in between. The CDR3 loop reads CASSYLQVRETQYF. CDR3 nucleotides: TGTGCCAGCAGTTACTTACAGGTCCGTGAGACCCAGTACTTC.

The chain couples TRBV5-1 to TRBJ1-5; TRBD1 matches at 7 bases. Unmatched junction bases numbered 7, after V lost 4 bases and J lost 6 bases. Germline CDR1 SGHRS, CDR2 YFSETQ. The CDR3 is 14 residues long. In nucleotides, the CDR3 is TGCGCCAGCAGCGCGAACAGGGGCGGTCAGCCCCAGCATTTT. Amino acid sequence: CASSANRGGQPQHF.

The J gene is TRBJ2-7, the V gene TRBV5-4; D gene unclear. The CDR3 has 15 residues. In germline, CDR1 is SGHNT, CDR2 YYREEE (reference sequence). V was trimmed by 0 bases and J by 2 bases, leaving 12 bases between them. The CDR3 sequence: CASSLVESSPYEQYF. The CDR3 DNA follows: TGTGCCAGCAGCTTGGTCGAGTCGAGTCCCTACGAGCAGTACTTC.

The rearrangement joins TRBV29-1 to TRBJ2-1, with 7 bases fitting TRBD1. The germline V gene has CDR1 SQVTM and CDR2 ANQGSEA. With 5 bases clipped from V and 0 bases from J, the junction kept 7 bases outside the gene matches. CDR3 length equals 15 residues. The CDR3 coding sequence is TGCAGCGTTTCCAGGGCAGGGGGCTCCTACAATGAGCAGTTCTTC. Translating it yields CSVSRAGGSYNEQFF.

The CDR3 region has the DNA TGCAGCGTTGTAGCCGGGTCCGAGACCCAGTACTTC. It codes for CSVVAGSETQYF. V usage is TRBV29-1 and J usage is TRBJ2-5, with D hard to call. CDR3 length equals 12 residues. The V end was cut by 4 bases, the J end by 5 bases, with 11 bases between. CDR1 and CDR2 (germline): SQVTM, ANQGSEA.

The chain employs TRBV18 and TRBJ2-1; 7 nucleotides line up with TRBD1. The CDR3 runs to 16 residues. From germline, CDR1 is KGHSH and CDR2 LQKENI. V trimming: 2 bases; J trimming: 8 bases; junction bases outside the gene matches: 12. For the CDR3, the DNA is TGTGCCAGCTCACCAAGGGACAGTATAGAGGCCCATGAGCAGTTCTTC. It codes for CASSPRDSIEAHEQFF.

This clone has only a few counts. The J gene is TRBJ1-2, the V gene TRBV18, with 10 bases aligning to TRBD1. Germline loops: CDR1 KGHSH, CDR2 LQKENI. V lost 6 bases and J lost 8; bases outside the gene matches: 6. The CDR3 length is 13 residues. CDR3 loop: CASSPGQGEGYTF. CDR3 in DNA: TGTGCCAGCTCCCCCGGACAGGGGGAAGGCTACACCTTC.

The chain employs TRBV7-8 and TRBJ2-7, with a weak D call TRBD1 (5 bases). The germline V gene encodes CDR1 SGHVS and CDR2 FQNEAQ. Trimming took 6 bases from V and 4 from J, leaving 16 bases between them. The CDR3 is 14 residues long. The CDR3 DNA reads TGTGCCAGCAGTATCACGGACACCTTTTACGAGCAGTACTTC. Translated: CASSITDTFYEQYF. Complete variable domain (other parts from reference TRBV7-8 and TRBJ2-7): GAGVSQSPRYKVAKRGQDVALRCDPISGHVSLFWYQQALGQGPEFLTYFQNEAQLDKSGLPSDRFFAERPEGSVSTLKIQRTQQEDSAVYLCASSITDTFYEQYFGPGTRLTVT.

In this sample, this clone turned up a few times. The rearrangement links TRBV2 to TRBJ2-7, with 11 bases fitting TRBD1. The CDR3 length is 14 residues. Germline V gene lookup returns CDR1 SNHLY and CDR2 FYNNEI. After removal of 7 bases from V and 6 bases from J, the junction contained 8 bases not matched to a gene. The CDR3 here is CASTRGQGELEQYF. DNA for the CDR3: TGTGCCAGCACCCGGGGACAGGGGGAACTCGAGCAGTACTTC.

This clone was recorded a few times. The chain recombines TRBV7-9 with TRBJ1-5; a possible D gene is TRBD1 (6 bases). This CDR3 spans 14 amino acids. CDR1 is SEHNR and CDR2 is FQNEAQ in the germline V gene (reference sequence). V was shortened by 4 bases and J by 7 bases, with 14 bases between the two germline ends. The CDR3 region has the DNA TGTGCCAGCAGCTCCTCGATCAGGGGACAGCCCCAGCATTTT. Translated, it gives CASSSSIRGQPQHF.

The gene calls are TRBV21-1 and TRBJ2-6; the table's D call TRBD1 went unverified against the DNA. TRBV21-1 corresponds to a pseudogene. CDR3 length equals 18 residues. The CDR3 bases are TGTGCCAGCAGCAAATTGGGACAGAGCTTCTCTGGGGCCAACGTCCTGACTTTC. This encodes CASSKLGQSFSGANVLTF.

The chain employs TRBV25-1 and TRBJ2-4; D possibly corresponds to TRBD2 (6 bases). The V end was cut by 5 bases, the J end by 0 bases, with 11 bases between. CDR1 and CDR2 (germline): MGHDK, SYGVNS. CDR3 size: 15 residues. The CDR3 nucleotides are TGTGCCAGCAGTCCCCTGGGAGGAGCCAAAAACATTCAGTACTTC. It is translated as CASSPLGGAKNIQYF. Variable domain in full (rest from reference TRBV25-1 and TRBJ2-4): EADIYQTPRYLVIGTGKKITLECSQTMGHDKMYWYQQDPGMELHLIHYSYGVNSTEKGDLSSESTVSRIRTEHFPLTLESARPSHTSQYLCASSPLGGAKNIQYFGAGTRLSVL.

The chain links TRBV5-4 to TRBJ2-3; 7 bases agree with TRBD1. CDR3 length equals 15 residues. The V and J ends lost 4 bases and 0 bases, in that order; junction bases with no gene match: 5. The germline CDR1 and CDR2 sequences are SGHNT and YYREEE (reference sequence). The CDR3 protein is CASSRDSYSTDTQYF. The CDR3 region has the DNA TGTGCCAGCAGCCGGGACAGCTACAGCACAGATACGCAGTATTTT.

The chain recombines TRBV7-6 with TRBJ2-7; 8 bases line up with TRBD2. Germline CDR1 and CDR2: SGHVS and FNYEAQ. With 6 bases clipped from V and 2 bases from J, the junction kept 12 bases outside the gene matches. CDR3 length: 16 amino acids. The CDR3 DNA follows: TGTGCCAGCAGTCCCCGGGAGGGGGGAGGCGCCTACGAGCAGTACTTC. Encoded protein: CASSPREGGGAYEQYF.

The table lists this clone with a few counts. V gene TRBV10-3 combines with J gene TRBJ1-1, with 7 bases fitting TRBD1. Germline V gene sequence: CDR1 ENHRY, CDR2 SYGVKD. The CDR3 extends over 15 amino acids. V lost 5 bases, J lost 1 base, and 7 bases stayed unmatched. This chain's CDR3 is CAISTRQGSNTEAFF. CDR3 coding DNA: TGTGCCATCAGTACCCGACAGGGCTCGAACACTGAAGCTTTCTTT.

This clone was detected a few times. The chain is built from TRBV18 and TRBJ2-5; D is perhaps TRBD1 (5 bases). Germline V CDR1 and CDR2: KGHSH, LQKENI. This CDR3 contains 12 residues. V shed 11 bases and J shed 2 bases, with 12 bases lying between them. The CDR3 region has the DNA TGTGCCGGCACAGGAAGTCAAGAGACCCAGTACTTC. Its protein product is CAGTGSQETQYF.

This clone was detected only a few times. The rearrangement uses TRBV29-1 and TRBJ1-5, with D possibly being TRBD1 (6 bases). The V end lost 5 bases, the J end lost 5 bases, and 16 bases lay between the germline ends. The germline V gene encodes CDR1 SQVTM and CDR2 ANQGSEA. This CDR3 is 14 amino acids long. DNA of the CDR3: TGCAGCGTTACCCCCACAGGGTTGGATCAGCCCCAGCATTTT. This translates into CSVTPTGLDQPQHF.

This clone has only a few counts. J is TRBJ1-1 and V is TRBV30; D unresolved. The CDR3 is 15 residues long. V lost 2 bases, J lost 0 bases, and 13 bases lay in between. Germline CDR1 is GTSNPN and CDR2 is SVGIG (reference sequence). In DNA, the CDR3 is TGTGCCTGGAGTCTCCCGGCGGCGATGAACACTGAAGCTTTCTTT. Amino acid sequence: CAWSLPAAMNTEAFF.

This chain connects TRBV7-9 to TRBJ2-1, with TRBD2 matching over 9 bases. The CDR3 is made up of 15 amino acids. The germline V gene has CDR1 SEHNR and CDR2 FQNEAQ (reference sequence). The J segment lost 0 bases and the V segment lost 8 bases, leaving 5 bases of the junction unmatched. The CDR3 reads CASLSGGNSYNEQFF. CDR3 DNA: TGTGCCAGCTTAAGCGGGGGGAACTCCTACAATGAGCAGTTCTTC.

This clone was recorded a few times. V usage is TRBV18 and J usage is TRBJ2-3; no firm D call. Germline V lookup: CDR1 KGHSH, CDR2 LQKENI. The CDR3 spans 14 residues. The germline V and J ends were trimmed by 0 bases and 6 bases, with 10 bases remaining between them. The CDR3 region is CASSPPFASDTQYF. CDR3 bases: TGTGCCAGCTCACCACCGTTCGCAAGCGATACGCAGTATTTT.

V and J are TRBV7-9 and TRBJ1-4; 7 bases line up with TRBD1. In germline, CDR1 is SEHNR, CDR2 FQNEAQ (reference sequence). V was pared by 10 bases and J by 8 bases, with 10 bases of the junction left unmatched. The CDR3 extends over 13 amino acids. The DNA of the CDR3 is TGTGCCACCGACGGACAGGCGGGGGAAAAACTGTTTTTT. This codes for CATDGQAGEKLFF.

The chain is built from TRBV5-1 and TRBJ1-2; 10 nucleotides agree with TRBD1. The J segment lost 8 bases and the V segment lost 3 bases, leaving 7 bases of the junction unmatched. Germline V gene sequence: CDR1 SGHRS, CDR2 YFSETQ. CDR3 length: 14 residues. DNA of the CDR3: TGCGCCAGCAGCTCGTCCGGGACAGGGGTGGGCTACACCTTC. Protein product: CASSSSGTGVGYTF.

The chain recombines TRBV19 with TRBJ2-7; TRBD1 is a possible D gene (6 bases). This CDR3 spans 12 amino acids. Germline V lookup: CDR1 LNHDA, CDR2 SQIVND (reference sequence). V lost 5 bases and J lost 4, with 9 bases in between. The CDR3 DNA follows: TGTGCCAGTAGTTCGACAGGTTACGAGCAGTACTTC. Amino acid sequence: CASSSTGYEQYF. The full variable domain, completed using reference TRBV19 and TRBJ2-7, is DGGITQSPKYLFRKEGQNVTLSCEQNLNHDAMYWYRQDPGQGLRLIYYSQIVNDFQKGDIAEGYSVSREKKESFPLTVTSAQKNPTAFYLCASSSTGYEQYFGPGTRLTVT.

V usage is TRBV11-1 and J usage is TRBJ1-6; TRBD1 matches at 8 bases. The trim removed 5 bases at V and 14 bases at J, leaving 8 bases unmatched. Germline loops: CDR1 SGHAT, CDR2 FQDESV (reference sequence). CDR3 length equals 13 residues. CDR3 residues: CASSTGTGRSLHF. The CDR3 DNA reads TGTGCCAGCAGCACCGGGACAGGTCGTTCCCTCCACTTT.

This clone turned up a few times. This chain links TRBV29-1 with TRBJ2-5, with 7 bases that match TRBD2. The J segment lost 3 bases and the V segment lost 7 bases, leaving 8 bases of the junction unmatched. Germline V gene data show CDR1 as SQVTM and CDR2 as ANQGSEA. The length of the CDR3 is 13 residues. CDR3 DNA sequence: TGCAGCGCCAAGGCCAGCGGGGAAGAGACCCAGTACTTC. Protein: CSAKASGEETQYF.

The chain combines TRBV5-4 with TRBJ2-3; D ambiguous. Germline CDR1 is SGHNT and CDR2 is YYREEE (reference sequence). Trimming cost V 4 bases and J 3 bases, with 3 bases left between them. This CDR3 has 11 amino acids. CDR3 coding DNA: TGTGCCAGCAGCCTAACAGATACGCAGTATTTT. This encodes CASSLTDTQYF.

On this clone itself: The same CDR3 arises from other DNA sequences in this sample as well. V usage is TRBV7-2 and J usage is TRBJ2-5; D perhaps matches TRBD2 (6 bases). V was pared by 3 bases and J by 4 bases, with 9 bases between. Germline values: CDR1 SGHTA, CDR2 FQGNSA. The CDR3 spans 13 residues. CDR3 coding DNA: TGTGCCAGCAGCTTTGCCGGGGGAGAGACCCAGTACTTC. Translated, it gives CASSFAGGETQYF.

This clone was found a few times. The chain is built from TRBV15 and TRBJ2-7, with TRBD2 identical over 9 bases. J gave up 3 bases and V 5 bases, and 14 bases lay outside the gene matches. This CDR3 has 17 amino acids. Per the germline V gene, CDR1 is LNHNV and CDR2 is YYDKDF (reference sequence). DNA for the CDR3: TGTGCCACCAGCTATGGGAGGGGAGCGGGAGGTATCTACGAGCAGTACTTC. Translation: CATSYGRGAGGIYEQYF.